This T cell receptor beta chain is drawn from a study of blood T cells in healthy people across ages. Germline V gene sequence: CDR1 DFQATT, CDR2 SNEGSKA (reference sequence). The CDR3 consists of 15 residues. V dropped 3 bases and J dropped 0 bases, with 12 bases sitting between them. Ten or more counts support this clonotype. PCR was performed a second time for 7 to 11 cycles using a sample-barcoded 5' primer and a J-beta primer mix. Through a template-switch adaptor with 12 random nucleotides, each cDNA molecule received a tag. TCRdb re-called the 5' RACE reads with MiXCR, one entry per CDR3 protein. Of hundreds of thousands of distinct CDR3 sequences in the sample, under 30% are singletons; the top ten hold around 15%.

This clonotype originated in an elderly woman in good health. The source material was blood. The V call is TRBV20-1, the J call TRBJ2-1; the D call may be TRBD1 or TRBD2 (5 bases each). CDR3: CSASPWGNSYNEQFF. The CDR3 nucleotides read TGCAGTGCTAGTCCCTGGGGGAACTCCTACAATGAGCAGTTCTTC.